This T cell receptor (beta chain) was found in a study of technical replicates of blood from several donors. Clones were sequenced by immunoSEQ multiplex PCR, and TCRdb holds only the in-frame ones, with some missing. Altogether about 56,000 clones are present, 90% to 95% being singletons, with the ten largest covering about 4.4%. CDR3 length: 16 amino acids. Germline CDR1 is SGHRS and CDR2 is YFSETQ. V trimming: 5 bases; J trimming: 1 base; junction bases outside the gene matches: 7. This clone was recorded only once. This clonotype was obtained from a human donor in good health. Some clones in this sample may be carry-over from other donors' samples. The chain employs TRBV5-1 and TRBJ2-3, with 10 bases identical to TRBD2. The sequenced material came from PBMCs. Here the CDR3 reads CASRGPGTSGTDTQYF. For the CDR3, the DNA is TGCGCCAGCAGAGGCCCCGGGACTAGCGGCACAGATACGCAGTATTTT.